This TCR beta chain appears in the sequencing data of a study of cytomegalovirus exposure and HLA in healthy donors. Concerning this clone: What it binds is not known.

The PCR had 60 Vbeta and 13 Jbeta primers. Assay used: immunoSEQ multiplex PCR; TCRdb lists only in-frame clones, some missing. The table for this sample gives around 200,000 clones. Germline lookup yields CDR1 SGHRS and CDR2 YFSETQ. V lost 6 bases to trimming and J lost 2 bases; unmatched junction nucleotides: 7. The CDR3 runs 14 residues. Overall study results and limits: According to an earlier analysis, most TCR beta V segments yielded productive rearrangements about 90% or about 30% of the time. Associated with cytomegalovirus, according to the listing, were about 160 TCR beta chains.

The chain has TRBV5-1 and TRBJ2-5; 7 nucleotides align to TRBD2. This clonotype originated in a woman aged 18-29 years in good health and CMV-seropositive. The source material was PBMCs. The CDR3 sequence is CASTDGGGQETQYF. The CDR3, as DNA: TGCGCCAGCACCGATGGGGGAGGGCAAGAGACCCAGTACTTC.